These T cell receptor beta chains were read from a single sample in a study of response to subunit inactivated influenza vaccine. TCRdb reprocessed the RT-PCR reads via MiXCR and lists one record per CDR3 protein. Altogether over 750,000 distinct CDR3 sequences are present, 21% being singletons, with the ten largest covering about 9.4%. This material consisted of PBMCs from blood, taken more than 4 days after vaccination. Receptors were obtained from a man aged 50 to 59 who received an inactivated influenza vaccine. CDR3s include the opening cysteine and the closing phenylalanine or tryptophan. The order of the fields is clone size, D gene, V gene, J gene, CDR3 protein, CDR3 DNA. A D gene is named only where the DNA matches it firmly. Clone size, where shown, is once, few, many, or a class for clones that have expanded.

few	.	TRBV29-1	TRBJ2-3	CSVDEDSPASDTQYF	TGCAGCGTTGATGAGGACTCCCCTGCATCAGATACGCAGTATTTT
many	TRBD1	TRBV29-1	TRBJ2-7	CSAQGQGTYEQYF	TGCAGCGCCCAGGGACAGGGAACCTACGAGCAGTACTTC
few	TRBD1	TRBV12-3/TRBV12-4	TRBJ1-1	CASSFPDRARTEAFF	TGTGCCAGCAGTTTCCCAGACAGGGCGCGCACTGAAGCTTTCTTT
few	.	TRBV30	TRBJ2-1	CAWSVGGAYNEQFF	TGTGCCTGGAGTGTAGGTGGGGCCTACAATGAGCAGTTCTTC
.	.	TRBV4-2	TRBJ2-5	CASSQVSPPWETQYF	TGTGCCAGCAGCCAAGTTAGCCCCCCCTGGGAGACCCAGTACTTC
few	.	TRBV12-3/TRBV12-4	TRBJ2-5	CASSLRAGRETQYF	TGTGCCAGCAGCCTACGAGCGGGCAGGGAGACCCAGTACTTC
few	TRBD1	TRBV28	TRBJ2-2	CASSFLRLRTGSTGELFF	TGTGCCAGCAGTTTTCTAAGGTTGAGGACAGGGAGCACCGGGGAGCTGTTTTTT
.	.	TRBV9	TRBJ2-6	CASGYDSGANVLTF	TGTGCCAGCGGCTACGACTCTGGGGCCAACGTCCTGACTTTC
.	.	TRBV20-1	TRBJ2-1	CSANRDTYNEQFF	TGCAGTGCTAACCGGGACACTTACAATGAGCAGTTCTTC
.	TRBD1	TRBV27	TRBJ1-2	CASSSAGGAFGYTF	TGTGCCAGCAGTTCGGCAGGGGGCGCGTTTGGCTACACCTTC
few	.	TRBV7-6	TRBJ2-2	CASSPAWRRHMGTGELFF	TGTGCCAGCAGCCCTGCTTGGCGGCGACACATGGGCACCGGGGAGCTGTTTTTT
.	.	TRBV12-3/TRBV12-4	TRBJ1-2	CASSRSTPPQDGYTF	TGTGCCAGCAGTCGTTCTACGCCCCCACAGGATGGCTACACCTTC
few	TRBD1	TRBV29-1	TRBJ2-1	CSFRDRVLAAWGNEQFF	TGCAGCTTCCGGGACAGGGTTTTGGCGGCGTGGGGCAATGAGCAGTTCTTC
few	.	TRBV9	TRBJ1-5	CASSAWGDQPQHF	TGTGCCAGCAGCGCCTGGGGGGACCAGCCCCAGCATTTT
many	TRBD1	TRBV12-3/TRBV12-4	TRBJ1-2	CASSYGQGLSYGYTF	TGTGCCAGCAGTTATGGACAGGGTCTGAGCTATGGCTACACCTTC
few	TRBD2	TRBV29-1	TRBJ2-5	CSVDGTSGGFQETQYF	TGCAGCGTCGACGGGACTAGCGGGGGATTCCAAGAGACCCAGTACTTC
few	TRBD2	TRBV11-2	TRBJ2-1	CATRTSGSLNEQFF	TGTGCCACCCGGACTAGCGGGAGTCTCAATGAGCAGTTCTTC
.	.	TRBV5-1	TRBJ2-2	CASSLDREVSAGELFF	TGCGCCAGCAGCTTAGACAGGGAGGTCTCCGCCGGGGAGCTGTTTTTT
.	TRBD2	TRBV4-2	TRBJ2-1	CASSHEAGGTYNEQFF	TGTGCCAGCAGCCACGAAGCGGGGGGAACGTACAATGAGCAGTTCTTC
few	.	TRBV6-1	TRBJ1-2	CASSLPGTGTGGYTF	TGTGCCAGCAGCCTCCCCGGTACTGGGACGGGGGGCTACACCTTC
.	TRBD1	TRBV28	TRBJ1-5	CASFSGQFYQPQHF	TGTGCCAGCTTCTCGGGACAGTTTTATCAGCCCCAGCATTTT
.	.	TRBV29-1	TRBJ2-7	CSVLTERSYEQYF	TGCAGCGTTTTGACGGAACGCTCCTACGAGCAGTACTTC
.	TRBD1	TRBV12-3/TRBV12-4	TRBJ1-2	CASRGPEGAGYTF	TGTGCCAGCAGGGGGCCCGAGGGGGCTGGCTACACCTTC
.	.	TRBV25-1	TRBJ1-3	CATTGGRNTIYF	TGTGCCACCACGGGAGGGAGAAACACCATATATTTT
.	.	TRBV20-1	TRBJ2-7	CSAGDSRYEQYF	TGCAGTGCCGGGGACTCCCGGTACGAGCAGTACTTC
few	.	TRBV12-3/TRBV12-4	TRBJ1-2	CASFGGNYGYTF	TGTGCCAGCTTTGGAGGGAACTATGGCTACACCTTC
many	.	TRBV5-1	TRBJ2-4	CASSLRTDGLGIQYF	TGCGCCAGCAGCTTGCGGACAGATGGGCTGGGCATTCAGTACTTC
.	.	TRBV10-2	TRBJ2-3	CASSDKRTDTQYF	TGCGCCAGCAGTGACAAACGCACAGATACGCAGTATTTT
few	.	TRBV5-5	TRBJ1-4	CASSLSFDEKLFF	TGTGCCAGCAGCTTGTCTTTTGATGAAAAACTGTTTTTT
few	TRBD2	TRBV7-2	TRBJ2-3	CASRPTSVRTQYF	TGTGCCAGCAGACCGACTAGCGTCCGCACGCAGTATTTT
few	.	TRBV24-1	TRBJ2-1	CATGNPSGTYNEQFF	TGTGCCACCGGGAACCCATCGGGAACATACAATGAGCAGTTCTTC
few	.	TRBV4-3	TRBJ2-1	CASSQDVLAYEQFF	TGCGCCAGCAGCCAAGATGTGTTAGCCTATGAGCAGTTCTTC
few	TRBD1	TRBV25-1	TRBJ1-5	CASSAGGPQPQHF	TGTGCCAGCAGCGCAGGGGGCCCTCAGCCCCAGCATTTT
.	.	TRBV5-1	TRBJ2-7	CASSLRLGGADSYEQYF	TGCGCCAGCAGCCTCAGGTTGGGGGGCGCCGACTCCTACGAGCAGTACTTC
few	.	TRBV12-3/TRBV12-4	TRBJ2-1	CASSLSQQSSYNEQFF	TGTGCCAGCAGTTTAAGTCAACAGAGCTCCTACAATGAGCAGTTCTTC
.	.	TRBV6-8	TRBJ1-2	CASSSPNKTNYGYTF	TGTGCCAGCAGTTCACCCAATAAGACTAACTATGGCTACACCTTC
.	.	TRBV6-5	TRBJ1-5	CASSYSMRDQPQHF	TGTGCCAGCAGTTACTCGATGAGGGATCAGCCCCAGCATTTT
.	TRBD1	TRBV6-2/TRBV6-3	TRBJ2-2	CASRITGAGNTGELFF	TGTGCCAGCAGAATAACAGGGGCAGGAAACACCGGGGAGCTGTTTTTT
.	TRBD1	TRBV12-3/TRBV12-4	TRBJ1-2	CASSLQGGGYTF	TGTGCCAGCAGTTTACAGGGGGGTGGCTACACCTTC
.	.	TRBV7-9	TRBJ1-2	CASSLATGIRNYGYTF	TGTGCCAGCAGCTTAGCGACCGGGATTAGGAACTATGGCTACACCTTC
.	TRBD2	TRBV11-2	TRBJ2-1	CASSGTSENSYNEQFF	TGTGCCAGCAGCGGGACTAGCGAGAACTCCTACAATGAGCAGTTCTTC
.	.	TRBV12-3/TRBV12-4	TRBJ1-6	CASSAHGSPLHF	TGTGCCAGCAGTGCACATGGTTCACCCCTCCACTTT
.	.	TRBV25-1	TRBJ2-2	CASSDLLAGGNTGELFF	TGTGCCAGCAGTGACCTCCTCGCCGGAGGGAACACCGGGGAGCTGTTTTTT
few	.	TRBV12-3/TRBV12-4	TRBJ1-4	CASSFTQRNEKLFF	TGTGCCAGCAGTTTCACCCAGCGAAATGAAAAACTGTTTTTT
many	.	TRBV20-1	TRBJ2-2	CSASGLNTGELFF	TGCAGTGCATCGGGGCTTAACACCGGGGAGCTGTTTTTT
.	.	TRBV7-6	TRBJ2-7	CASSLGWQGSYEQYF	TGTGCCAGCAGCTTAGGGTGGCAGGGCTCCTACGAGCAGTACTTC